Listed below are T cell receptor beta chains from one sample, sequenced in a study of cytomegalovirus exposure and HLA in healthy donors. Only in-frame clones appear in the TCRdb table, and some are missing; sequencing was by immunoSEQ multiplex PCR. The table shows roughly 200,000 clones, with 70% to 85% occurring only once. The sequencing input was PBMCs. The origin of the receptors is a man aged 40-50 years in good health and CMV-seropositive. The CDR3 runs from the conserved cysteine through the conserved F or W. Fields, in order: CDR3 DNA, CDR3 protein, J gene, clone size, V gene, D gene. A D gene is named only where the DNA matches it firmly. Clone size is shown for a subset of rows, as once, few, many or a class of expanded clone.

TGTGCCAGCAGCTTGGGAGAGTACCAAGAGACCCAGTACTTC | CASSLGEYQETQYF | TRBJ2-5 | NA | TRBV5-5 | NA
TGTGCCAGCAGTGCCCAAGGGACAGGGAATCAGCCCCAGCATTTT | CASSAQGTGNQPQHF | TRBJ1-5 | NA | TRBV2 | TRBD1
TGTGCCAGCAGTCCCCTTGGGACTAGCGGGAGGGCCGCGGGGGAGACCCAGTACTTC | CASSPLGTSGRAAGETQYF | TRBJ2-5 | NA | TRBV28 | TRBD2
TGTGCCAGCAGGGAGGGACAGGGGGGGAGGTATGGCTACACCTTC | CASREGQGGRYGYTF | TRBJ1-2 | NA | TRBV6-1 | TRBD1
TGTGCCAGCAGTCCCACTGGAGACAGGGGGGCCTACGAGCAGTACTTC | CASSPTGDRGAYEQYF | TRBJ2-7 | NA | TRBV27 | TRBD1
TGTGCCAGCAGCACAAGCGGGGGGCTTCCCTACGAGCAGTACTTC | CASSTSGGLPYEQYF | TRBJ2-7 | NA | TRBV7-3 | TRBD2
TGTGCCAGCAGCTCGGGACAGGGGGGGACCTACGAGCAGTACTTC | CASSSGQGGTYEQYF | TRBJ2-7 | NA | TRBV11-3 | TRBD1
TGTGCGACAGGGATTAACTATGGCTACACCTTC | CATGINYGYTF | TRBJ1-2 | NA | TRBV7-9 | TRBD1
TGTGCCAGCAGGAGACAGGGCGAATATGAAAAACTGTTTTTT | CASRRQGEYEKLFF | TRBJ1-4 | NA | TRBV2 | TRBD1
TGTGCCAGCAGCCGAATCCAGGGGCCTCGAGTTGTCTACAATGAGCAGTTCTTC | CASSRIQGPRVVYNEQFF | TRBJ2-1 | NA | TRBV7-9 | NA
TGCAGCGTTGATACCCCCGACAGGTGTGAAGCTTTCTTT | CSVDTPDRCEAFF | TRBJ1-1 | few | TRBV29-1 | NA
TGTGCCTGGAGTGGCAGGGGATTGGCTTTCTTT | CAWSGRGLAFF | TRBJ1-1 | NA | TRBV30 | NA
TGCAGTGCTAGCCAGAATGAAAAACTGTTTTTT | CSASQNEKLFF | TRBJ1-4 | NA | TRBV20-1 | NA
TGTGCCAGCAGTGCGACAGCAGATACGCAGTATTTT | CASSATADTQYF | TRBJ2-3 | NA | TRBV6-1 | NA
TGTGCCAGCAGCTTAGCCGAGCGGGGGGGCGGCGAGACCCAGTACTTC | CASSLAERGGGETQYF | TRBJ2-5 | NA | TRBV7-2 | TRBD2
TGTGCCAGCACCGCGGGGGGTGGAACTAACTATGGCTACACCTTC | CASTAGGGTNYGYTF | TRBJ1-2 | NA | TRBV6-4 | NA
TGTGCCAGCAGTTTAATGGGACAGGGGGAGACCCAGTACTTC | CASSLMGQGETQYF | TRBJ2-5 | NA | TRBV27 | TRBD1
TGTGCCAGCAGTTTATCGACGGCGGCAGCAGTACGTGGCTACACCTTC | CASSLSTAAAVRGYTF | TRBJ1-2 | NA | TRBV27 | NA
TGTGCCAGCAGCCCCGGGACAGGGCTTCCAGATACGCAGTATTTT | CASSPGTGLPDTQYF | TRBJ2-3 | NA | TRBV7-6 | TRBD1
TGTTCCAGCAGCTTACCAACAGGGGCTGGCACAGATACGCAGTATTTT | CSSSLPTGAGTDTQYF | TRBJ2-3 | NA | TRBV7-9 | TRBD1